Listed below are T cell receptor beta chains from one sample, sequenced in a study of vaccination and CD4 T cells after COVID-19. TCRdb independently ran MiXCR on the PCR reads; one entry per CDR3 protein. This sample has around 20,000 distinct CDR3 sequences, with 43% found just once. The antigens these receptors bind are not known. Source material: CD4+ T cells from blood, cultured in vitro. All receptors derive from a human donor who had recovered from COVID-19. Both conserved end residues are part of each CDR3. D genes are given only for firm matches. Clone sizes are given selectively: once, few, many, or a class where the clone is expanded.

D | size | J | V | DNA | CDR3
- | - | TRBJ2-5 | TRBV6-1 | TGTGCCAGCAGTCACGACCTAGGGACCGCTCAAGAGACCCGGTACTTC | CASSHDLGTAQETRYF
- | - | TRBJ2-7 | TRBV7-2 | TGTGCCAGCAGCCCTAGCGTAGCGATCACCTACGAGCAGTACTTC | CASSPSVAITYEQYF
- | few | TRBJ2-5 | TRBV7-9 | TGTGCCAGCAGCTTAGCAGGGGGAGGAGAGACCCAGTACTTC | CASSLAGGGETQYF
- | few | TRBJ1-5 | TRBV28 | TGTGCCAGCAGTGGTACGGGAGTTCAGCCCCAGCATTTT | CASSGTGVQPQHF
- | - | TRBJ1-5 | TRBV6-2/TRBV6-3 | TGTGCCAGCAGCCCACCATACAGGACTCTGAATCAGCCCCAGCATTTT | CASSPPYRTLNQPQHF
- | - | TRBJ1-2 | TRBV20-1 | TGCAGTGCTTTGGCCCTCGGGGGGGGTAACTATGGCTACACCTTC | CSALALGGGNYGYTF
TRBD1 | - | TRBJ1-6 | TRBV6-1 | TGTGCCAGCACCAGAGGACAGGGGCTGAGGTATAATTCACCCCTCCACTTT | CASTRGQGLRYNSPLHF
- | - | TRBJ1-2 | TRBV5-6 | TGTGCCAGCAGCTTGGGTCTCAGGGGTTCCTATGGCTACACCTTC | CASSLGLRGSYGYTF
- | - | TRBJ2-2 | TRBV24-1 | TGTGCCACCAGTGATTTCCGCGACAGCGATAACACCGGGGAGCTGTTTTTT | CATSDFRDSDNTGELFF
- | - | TRBJ1-6 | TRBV18 | TGTGCCAGCTCACCCACCCTACTAGGTGATAATTCACCCCTCCACTTT | CASSPTLLGDNSPLHF
TRBD1 | - | TRBJ2-7 | TRBV20-1 | TGCAGTGCTAGTCAGGGGGCGCGAGAGCAGTACTTC | CSASQGAREQYF